This record covers a single TCR beta chain. What it binds is not known. These data originate in a study of shared clonotypes between healthy human individuals. Study-level background: Contributing individuals were a couple of females and three males aged 18 to 49. General study results and limits: Richness estimates generally favored naive over memory subsets.

The ends lost 6 bases at V and 4 bases at J; junction bases unmatched: 6. CDR3 length equals 14 residues. Germline values: CDR1 MNHNS, CDR2 SASEGT. Sorted-subset replicate PCRs used 150 to 200 ng of genomic DNA. This amount corresponded to 33,000 or so T cell genomes. Per the original data handling: Junction-only immunoSEQ data arrived without quality scores, meaning filtering differed. Clones were sequenced by immunoSEQ multiplex PCR, and TCRdb holds only the in-frame ones, with some missing. D and trimming come from the DNA, and the V and J calls and clone size come from that table. The sample has under 2,500,000 clones, approximately 96% seen once.

The chain is built from TRBV6-1 and TRBJ2-5, with TRBD1 identical over 9 bases. This sequence originates from a man between 18 and 35 years old in good health. The sequencing sample was made of naive CD4+ T cells sorted from blood. Sample subset: CD45RA+ positively selected. The CDR3 reads CASSQQGAGETQYF. The CDR3 nucleotides are TGTGCCAGCAGCCAACAGGGGGCGGGAGAGACCCAGTACTTC.